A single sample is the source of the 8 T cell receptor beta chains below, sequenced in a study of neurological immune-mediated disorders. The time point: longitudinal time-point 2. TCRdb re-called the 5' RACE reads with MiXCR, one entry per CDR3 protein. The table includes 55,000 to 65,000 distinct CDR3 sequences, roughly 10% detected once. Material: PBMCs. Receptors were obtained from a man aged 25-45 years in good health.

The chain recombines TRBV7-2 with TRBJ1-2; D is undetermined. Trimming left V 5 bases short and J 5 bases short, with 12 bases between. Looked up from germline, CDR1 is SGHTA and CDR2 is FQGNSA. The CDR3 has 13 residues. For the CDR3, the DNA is TGTGCCAGCAGCCCAAAAGGAACATATGGCTACACCTTC. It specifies CASSPKGTYGYTF.

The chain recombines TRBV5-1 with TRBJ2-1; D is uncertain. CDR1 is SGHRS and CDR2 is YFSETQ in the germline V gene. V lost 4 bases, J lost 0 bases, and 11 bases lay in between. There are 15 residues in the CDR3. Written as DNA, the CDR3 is TGCGCCAGCAGCCCCGAGGAGAGCTCCTACAATGAGCAGTTCTTC. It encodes CASSPEESSYNEQFF.

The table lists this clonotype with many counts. The DNA for the CDR3 is TGTGCCAGCAGCCAAGTGACGAGAGGTACCAATGAGCAGTTCTTC. Protein: CASSQVTRGTNEQFF. This chain connects TRBV3-1 to TRBJ2-1; D remains unclear. The V end lost 1 base, the J end lost 6 bases, and 13 bases lay between the germline ends. From germline, CDR1 is LGHDT and CDR2 YNNKEL (reference sequence). The CDR3 loop spans 15 amino acids.

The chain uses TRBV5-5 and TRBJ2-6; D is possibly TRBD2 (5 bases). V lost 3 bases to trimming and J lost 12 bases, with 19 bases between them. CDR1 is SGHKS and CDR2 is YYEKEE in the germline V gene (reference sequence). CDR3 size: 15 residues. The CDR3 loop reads CASSSPGKEVTVLTF. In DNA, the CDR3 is TGTGCCAGCAGCTCCCCCGGGAAAGAGGTAACCGTCCTGACTTTC.

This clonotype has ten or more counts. The CDR3 region is CSAKTGGRGNEQFF. CDR3 sequence (DNA): TGCAGTGCAAAGACAGGGGGGAGGGGTAATGAGCAGTTCTTC. The V and J genes are TRBV20-1 and TRBJ2-1; TRBD1 matches at 9 bases. Looked up from germline, CDR1 is DFQATT and CDR2 is SNEGSKA (reference sequence). CDR3 length: 14 residues. V was clipped by 6 bases and J by 7 bases; unmatched bases: 10.

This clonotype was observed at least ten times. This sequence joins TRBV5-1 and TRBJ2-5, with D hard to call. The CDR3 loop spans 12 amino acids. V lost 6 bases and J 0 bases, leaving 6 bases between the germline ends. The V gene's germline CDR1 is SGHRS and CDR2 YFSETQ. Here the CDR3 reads CASKWYQETQYF. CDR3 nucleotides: TGCGCCAGCAAGTGGTACCAAGAGACCCAGTACTTC.

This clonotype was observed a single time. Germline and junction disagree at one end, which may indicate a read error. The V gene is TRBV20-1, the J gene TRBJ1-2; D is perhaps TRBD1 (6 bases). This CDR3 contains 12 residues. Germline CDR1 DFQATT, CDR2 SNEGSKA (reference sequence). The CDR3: CRATRGGYGHTF. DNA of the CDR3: TGCCGTGCTACCCGGGGGGGCTATGGCCACACCTTC.

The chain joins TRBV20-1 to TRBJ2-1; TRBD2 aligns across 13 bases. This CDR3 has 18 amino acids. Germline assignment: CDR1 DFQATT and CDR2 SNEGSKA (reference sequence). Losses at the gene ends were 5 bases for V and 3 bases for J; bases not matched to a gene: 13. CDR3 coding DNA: TGCAGTGCTGTCAACTCTATGGGACTAGCGGGACTCTACAATGAGCAGTTCTTC. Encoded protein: CSAVNSMGLAGLYNEQFF.